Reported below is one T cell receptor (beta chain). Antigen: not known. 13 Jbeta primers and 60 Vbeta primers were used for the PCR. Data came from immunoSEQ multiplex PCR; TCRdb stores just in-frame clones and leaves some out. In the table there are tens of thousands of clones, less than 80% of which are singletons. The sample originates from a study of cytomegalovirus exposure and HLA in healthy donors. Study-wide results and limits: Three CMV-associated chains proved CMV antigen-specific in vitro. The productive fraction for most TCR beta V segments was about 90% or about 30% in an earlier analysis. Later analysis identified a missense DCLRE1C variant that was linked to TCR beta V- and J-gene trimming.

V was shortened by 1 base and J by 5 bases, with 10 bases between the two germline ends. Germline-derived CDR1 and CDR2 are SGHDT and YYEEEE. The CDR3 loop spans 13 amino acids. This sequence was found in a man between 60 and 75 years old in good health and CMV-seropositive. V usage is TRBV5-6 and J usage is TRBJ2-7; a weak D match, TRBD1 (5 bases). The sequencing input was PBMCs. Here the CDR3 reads CASSLLDTHEQYF. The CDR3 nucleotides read TGTGCCAGCAGCTTGTTGGACACCCACGAGCAGTACTTC.